This paragraph covers one TCR beta chain sequence. This record comes from a study of blood T cell repertoires in COVID-19. The V segment lost 4 bases and the J segment 5 bases; nucleotides outside the gene matches: 14. The length of the CDR3 is 17 residues. Germline assignment: CDR1 SGHKS and CDR2 YYEKEE (reference sequence). Sequencing was performed with immunoSEQ multiplex PCR; in TCRdb, only in-frame clones are kept and a portion is missing. The data hold 95,000 to 110,000 clones, with roughly nine tenths observed a single time. The genes are TRBV5-5 and TRBJ2-3, with 9 positions matching TRBD1. This clonotype was sampled from a man aged 35 to 55 with active or convalescent COVID-19. Material: peripheral blood. This CDR3 reads CASSRRQGGGVVDTQYF. The CDR3 DNA reads as TGTGCCAGCAGCCGTCGACAGGGGGGTGGGGTGGTAGATACGCAGTATTTT.